The 17 T cell receptor beta chains below all came from one sample that was sequenced in a study of T cell responses to AZD1222 COVID-19 vaccine. The assay was immunoSEQ multiplex PCR, and TCRdb's table has in-frame clones only and misses some. The sample lists about 130,000 clones; about 91% were seen once. Sequenced material: peripheral blood, taken on day 0 of AZD1222 vaccination. These receptors came from an adult in good health.

V usage is TRBV10-3 and J usage is TRBJ2-1, with TRBD2 matching 9 bases. The germline gives CDR1 ENHRY, CDR2 SYGVKD. This CDR3 is built from 19 residues. V dropped 6 bases and J dropped 9; count of bases not matched to a gene: 24. The CDR3: CAIRGQTGNKREARAEQFF. In nucleotides, the CDR3 is TGTGCCATCAGGGGACAGACAGGTAATAAGCGGGAGGCCCGCGCTGAGCAGTTCTTC.

The chain couples TRBV5-6 to TRBJ2-2; 9 bases are shared with TRBD1. CDR1 and CDR2 (germline): SGHDT, YYEEEE. J was trimmed by 6 bases and V by 2 bases; bases with no gene match: 5. The CDR3 has 15 residues. The CDR3, as DNA: TGTGCCAGCAGCTTTCTGGGACAGGGATCCGGGGAGCTGTTTTTT. Translation: CASSFLGQGSGELFF.

The chain is built from TRBV20-1 and TRBJ2-5, with 7 bases identical to TRBD2. The germline CDR1 and CDR2 sequences are DFQATT and SNEGSKA (reference sequence). The CDR3 is 14 amino acids. V lost 3 bases, J lost 0 bases, and 4 bases stayed unmatched. The CDR3, as DNA: TGCAGTGCTAGTCTCCTAGCGGACCAAGAGACCCAGTACTTC. Protein: CSASLLADQETQYF.

V gene TRBV29-1 combines with J gene TRBJ2-1, with unresolved D. CDR1 SQVTM and CDR2 ANQGSEA come from the germline V gene. V was pared by 4 bases and J by 6 bases, with 13 bases between. CDR3 size: 13 residues. CDR3 region: CSVVHRGGNEQFF. As DNA, the CDR3 is TGCAGCGTTGTTCACCGAGGCGGCAATGAGCAGTTCTTC.

The chain recombines TRBV7-9 with TRBJ1-1; D is unclear. V lost 5 bases and J 3 bases, leaving 10 bases between the germline ends. The CDR3 loop spans 13 amino acids. Germline lookup yields CDR1 SEHNR and CDR2 FQNEAQ (reference sequence). CDR3 in DNA: TGTGCCAGCAGCCGTAAACGGGACACTGAAGCTTTCTTT. This translates into CASSRKRDTEAFF.

This clone was counted a single time. The chain uses TRBV15 and TRBJ2-7; D perhaps matches TRBD1 (6 bases). V was clipped by 3 bases and J by 3 bases, with 18 bases between them. From germline, CDR1 is LNHNV and CDR2 YYDKDF (reference sequence). The CDR3 loop spans 16 amino acids. The CDR3 region has the DNA TGTGCCACCAGCAGCGTAACCGGGACACCCTACTACGAGCAGTACTTC. It specifies CATSSVTGTPYYEQYF.

The rearrangement joins TRBV5-1 to TRBJ2-6, with a possible D match to TRBD1 (6 bases). The CDR3 sequence is 17 residues long. Trimming took 4 bases from V and 0 from J, leaving 14 bases between them. The germline V gene has CDR1 SGHRS and CDR2 YFSETQ. The CDR3 DNA is TGCGCCAGCAGCGAGGGACACCTTTCCTCTGGGGCCAACGTCCTGACTTTC. This sequence encodes CASSEGHLSSGANVLTF.

This chain uses TRBV19 with TRBJ1-4, with D maybe TRBD1 (6 bases). Germline V gene lookup returns CDR1 LNHDA and CDR2 SQIVND (reference sequence). V lost 0 bases and J 5 bases, leaving 13 bases between the germline ends. The CDR3 spans 16 residues. CDR3 nucleotides: TGTGCCAGTAGTATAGATGCATCAGGACAGAATGAAAAACTGTTTTTT. It encodes CASSIDASGQNEKLFF.

The V call is TRBV18, the J call TRBJ2-2; D gene ambiguous. Trimming removed 2 bases from V and 5 bases from J, with 12 bases in between. The CDR3 consists of 15 residues. Per germline, CDR1 KGHSH and CDR2 LQKENI. The CDR3 protein is CASSPATPPTGELFF. CDR3 DNA sequence: TGTGCCAGCTCACCAGCTACTCCTCCGACCGGGGAGCTGTTTTTT.

The chain joins TRBV6-5 to TRBJ1-2; unclear D gene. The CDR3 length is 11 residues. Trimming shortened V by 4 bases and J by 7 bases, and 7 bases separated the two germline ends. From germline, CDR1 is MNHEY and CDR2 SVGAGI. CDR3 nucleotide sequence: TGTGCCAGCAGTTGGGCGGGTGGCTACACCTTC. Protein sequence: CASSWAGGYTF.

V is TRBV18 and J is TRBJ1-2; D is unresolved. The CDR3 is made up of 13 amino acids. Germline assignment: CDR1 KGHSH and CDR2 LQKENI. The ends were cut back, 5 bases at V and 4 bases at J, with 11 bases in the middle. CDR3 sequence reads: CASSEVWGYGYTF. The CDR3 DNA reads TGTGCCAGCTCAGAGGTGTGGGGCTATGGCTACACCTTC. The complete variable domain, with remaining parts taken from reference TRBV18 and TRBJ1-2, reads NAGVMQNPRHLVRRRGQEARLRCSPMKGHSHVYWYRQLPEEGLKFMVYLQKENIIDESGMPKERFSAEFPKEGPSILRIQQVVRGDSAAYFCASSEVWGYGYTFGSGTRLTVV.

This clone has only one observation. The V call is TRBV6-5, the J call TRBJ1-5; no clear D. V lost 5 bases and J 9 bases, leaving 17 bases between the germline ends. The CDR3 covers 14 residues. Germline lookup yields CDR1 MNHEY and CDR2 SVGAGI. The CDR3 loop is CASSTDGESSPQHF. The CDR3 DNA follows: TGTGCCAGCAGTACCGACGGGGAGTCTTCGCCCCAGCATTTT.

In this sample, this clone turned up a few times. The chain is built from TRBV6-4 and TRBJ2-2; perhaps TRBD2 as D (5 bases). The V end lost 2 bases, the J end lost 4 bases, and 5 bases lay between the germline ends. The germline V gene encodes CDR1 MRHNA and CDR2 SNTAGT. The CDR3 sequence is 13 residues long. This chain's CDR3 is CASSDGSTGELFF. CDR3 coding DNA: TGTGCCAGCAGTGACGGGAGCACCGGGGAGCTGTTTTTT.

The chain is built from TRBV23-1 and TRBJ1-4, with 8 bases that match TRBD1. TRBV23-1 is treated as an ORF (open reading frame) with a function not yet certain. V lost 9 bases and J lost 7; bases outside the gene matches: 19. The length of the CDR3 is 17 residues. As DNA, the CDR3 is TGCGCCAGTAGACGTGGTTTAACTGGACAGGGCTCTGAAAAACTGTTTTTT. Translation gives CASRRGLTGQGSEKLFF.

The V call is TRBV5-4, the J call TRBJ2-7; D gene uncertain. CDR1 is SGHNT and CDR2 is YYREEE in the germline V gene (reference sequence). The length of the CDR3 is 15 residues. V lost 4 bases and J 0 bases, leaving 14 bases between the germline ends. CDR3 nucleotides: TGTGCCAGCAGCCCCGACTGGTCCAGCTCCTACGAGCAGTACTTC. Translated, it gives CASSPDWSSSYEQYF.

CDR3 sequence reads: CASTPRDRGTEAFF. In DNA form, the CDR3 reads TGTGCCAGCACCCCCCGGGACAGGGGGACTGAAGCTTTCTTT. V is TRBV3-1 (or the pseudogene TRBV3-2) and J is TRBJ1-1, with 11 positions matching TRBD1. Losses at the gene ends were 7 bases for V and 5 bases for J; bases not matched to a gene: 6. The CDR3 is 14 residues long. Germline V gene sequence: CDR1 LGHDT, CDR2 YNNKEL (reference sequence).

The chain links TRBV18 to TRBJ1-3; no firm D call. V was pared by 3 bases and J by 2 bases, with 14 bases between. The length of the CDR3 is 16 residues. Germline CDR1 is KGHSH and CDR2 is LQKENI. The CDR3 sequence is CASSPPELGPGNTIYF. Written as DNA, the CDR3 is TGTGCCAGCTCACCGCCAGAGTTAGGACCTGGAAACACCATATATTTT.